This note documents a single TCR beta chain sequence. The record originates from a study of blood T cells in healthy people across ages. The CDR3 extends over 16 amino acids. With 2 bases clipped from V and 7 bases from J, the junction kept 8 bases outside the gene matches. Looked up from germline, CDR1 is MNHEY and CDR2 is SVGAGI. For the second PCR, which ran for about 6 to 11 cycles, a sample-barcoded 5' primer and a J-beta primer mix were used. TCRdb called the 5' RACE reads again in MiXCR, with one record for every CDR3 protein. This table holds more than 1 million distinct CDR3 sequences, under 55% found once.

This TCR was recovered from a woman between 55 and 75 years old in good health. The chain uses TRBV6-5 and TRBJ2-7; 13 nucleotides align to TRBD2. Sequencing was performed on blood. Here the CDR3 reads CASSYNGLAGVNEQYF. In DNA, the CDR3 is TGTGCCAGCAGTTACAACGGACTAGCGGGGGTCAATGAGCAGTACTTC.